This T cell receptor (beta chain) emerged from a study of cytomegalovirus exposure and HLA in healthy donors. This clone has just a few counts. The same CDR3 is also encoded by other DNA sequences in this sample. It was with 60 Vbeta and 13 Jbeta primers that the PCR ran. Method: immunoSEQ multiplex PCR; TCRdb's copy keeps in-frame clones and lacks some. Of over 150,000 clones in the sample, 75% to 85% are singletons; the top ten hold about 10%. The sample consisted of PBMCs. This receptor was obtained from a man aged 45-60 years in good health and CMV-seropositive.

The CDR3 region has the DNA TGTGCCAGCTCACCACCCGGGTCCTATGGCTACACCTTC. It specifies CASSPPGSYGYTF. The chain carries TRBV18 and TRBJ1-2, with D uncertain. CDR3 length: 13 residues. V was cut by 0 bases and J by 4 bases, with 6 bases left in between. Germline CDR1 reads KGHSH; CDR2 reads LQKENI.